This T cell receptor (beta chain) was captured in a study of T cell repertoires in cytomegalovirus infection. Study-level background: Matching HLA type, along with CMV infection, was indicated by public TCR beta signatures. Findings of the study overall: Within the response measured ex vivo, HLA-C-restricted CMV-specific TCR beta clonotypes were dominant. Cumulated frequencies of public TCR beta families served to identify carriers of CMV plus the relevant HLA.

TCRdb reanalysed the reads using MiXCR and keeps one entry per CDR3 protein. The sample holds about 180,000 distinct CDR3 sequences, approximately 15% seen once. There are many counts of this clonotype. The antigen is unknown. This CDR3 has 16 amino acids. The germline gives CDR1 ENHRY, CDR2 SYGVKD. V shed 4 bases and J shed 0 bases, with 14 bases lying between them. The chain recombines TRBV10-3 with TRBJ2-3, with a weak D call TRBD2 (6 bases). The sequenced sample consisted of PBMCs. The sequence was collected from a human donor in good health (CMV status not recorded). Some clones in this sample may be carry-over from other donors' samples. The CDR3 DNA reads TGTGCCATCAGTGCGGCCCTCGCGGGGAGCACAGATACGCAGTATTTT. Its translation: CAISAALAGSTDTQYF.